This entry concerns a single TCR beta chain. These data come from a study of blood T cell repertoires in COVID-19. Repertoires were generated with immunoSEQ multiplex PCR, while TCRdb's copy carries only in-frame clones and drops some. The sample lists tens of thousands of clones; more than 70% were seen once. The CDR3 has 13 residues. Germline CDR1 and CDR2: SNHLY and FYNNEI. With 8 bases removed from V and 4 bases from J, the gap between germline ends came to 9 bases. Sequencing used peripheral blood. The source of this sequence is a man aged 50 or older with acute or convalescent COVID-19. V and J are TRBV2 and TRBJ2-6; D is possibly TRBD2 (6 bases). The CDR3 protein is CASRGLGANVLTF. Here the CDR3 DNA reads TGTGCCAGCCGGGGGTTGGGGGCCAACGTCCTGACTTTC. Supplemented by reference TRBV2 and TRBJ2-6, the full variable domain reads EPEVTQTPSHQVTQMGQEVILRCVPISNHLYFYWYRQILGQKVEFLVSFYNNEISEKSEIFDDQFSVERPDGSNFTLKIRSTKLEDSAMYFCASRGLGANVLTFGAGSRLTVL.